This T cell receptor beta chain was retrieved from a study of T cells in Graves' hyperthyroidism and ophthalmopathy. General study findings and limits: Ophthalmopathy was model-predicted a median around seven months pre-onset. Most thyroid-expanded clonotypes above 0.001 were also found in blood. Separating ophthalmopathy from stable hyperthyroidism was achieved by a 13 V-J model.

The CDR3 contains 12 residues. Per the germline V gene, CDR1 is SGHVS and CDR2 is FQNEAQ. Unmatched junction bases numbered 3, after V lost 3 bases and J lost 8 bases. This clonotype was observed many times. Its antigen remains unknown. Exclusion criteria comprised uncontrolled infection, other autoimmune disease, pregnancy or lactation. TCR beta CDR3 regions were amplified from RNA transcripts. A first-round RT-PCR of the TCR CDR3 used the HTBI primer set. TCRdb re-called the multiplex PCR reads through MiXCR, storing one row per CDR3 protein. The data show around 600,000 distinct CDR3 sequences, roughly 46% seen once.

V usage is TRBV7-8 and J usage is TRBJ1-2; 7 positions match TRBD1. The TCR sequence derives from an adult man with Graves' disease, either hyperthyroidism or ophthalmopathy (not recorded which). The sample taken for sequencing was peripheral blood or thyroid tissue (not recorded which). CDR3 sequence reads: CASSFTGDGYTF. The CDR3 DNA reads TGTGCCAGCAGCTTCACAGGGGACGGCTACACCTTC.